This note documents a single TCR beta chain sequence. The entry originates in a study of control samples from healthy donors and cancer patients. Measured with immunoSEQ multiplex PCR; TCRdb has only the in-frame clones, and not every one. Of over 120,000 clones in the sample, just under 95% were seen once. CDR3 length: 14 amino acids. The germline CDR1 and CDR2 sequences are LGHDT and YNNKEL (reference sequence). Trimming cost V 4 bases and J 4 bases, with 13 bases left between them. Sequences were obtained from PBMCs. This clonotype originated in a man aged 55 to 70 with colorectal cancer. The chain links TRBV3-1 (or the pseudogene TRBV3-2) to TRBJ1-2, with D unresolved. The CDR3 reads CASSPSTWSYGYTF. The CDR3 DNA sequence: TGTGCCAGCAGCCCCTCGACCTGGAGCTATGGCTACACCTTC.